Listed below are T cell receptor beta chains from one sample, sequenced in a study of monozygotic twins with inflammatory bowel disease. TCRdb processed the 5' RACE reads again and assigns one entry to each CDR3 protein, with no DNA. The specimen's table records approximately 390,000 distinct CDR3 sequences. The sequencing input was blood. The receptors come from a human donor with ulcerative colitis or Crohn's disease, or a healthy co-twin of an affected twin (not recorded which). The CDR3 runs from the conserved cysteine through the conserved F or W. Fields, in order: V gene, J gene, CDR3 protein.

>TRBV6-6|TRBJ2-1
CATSGTFFYNEQFF
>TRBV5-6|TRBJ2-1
CASSLDLAGARYSYNEQFF
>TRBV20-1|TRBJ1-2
CSARVDGFYGYTF
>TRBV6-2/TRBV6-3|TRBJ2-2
CASKYETSNTGELFF
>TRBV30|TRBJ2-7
CAWSIFYEQYF
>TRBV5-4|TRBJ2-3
CASRPGTHYSTDTQYF
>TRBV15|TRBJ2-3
CATSRDRATDTQYF
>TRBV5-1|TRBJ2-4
CASSLDRGNIQYF
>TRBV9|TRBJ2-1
CASSVGQSSYNEQFF
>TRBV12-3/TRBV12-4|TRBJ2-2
CASRYGGTGELFF
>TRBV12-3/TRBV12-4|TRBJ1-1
CASSRETSTTFF
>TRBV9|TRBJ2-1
CASSVNSGRPEQFF
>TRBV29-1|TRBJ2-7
CSVDTGWDEQYF
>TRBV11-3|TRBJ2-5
CASSPRGGVGETQYF
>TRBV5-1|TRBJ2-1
CASSLGLAGIIYNEQFF
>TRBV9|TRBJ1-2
CASSVGQSVAASGGYTF
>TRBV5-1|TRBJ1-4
CASSPGHNEKLFF
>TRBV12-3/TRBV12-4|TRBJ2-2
CASSLGGRVAGELFF
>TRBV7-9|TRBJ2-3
CASSSLGVSTDTQYF
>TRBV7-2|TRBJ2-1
CASSVTSGRGDEQFF
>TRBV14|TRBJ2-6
CASSYPDGASGANVLTF
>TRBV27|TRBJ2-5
CASSLRESETQYF
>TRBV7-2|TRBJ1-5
CASSRGTEHNQPQHF
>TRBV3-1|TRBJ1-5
CASSPGTQNQPQHF
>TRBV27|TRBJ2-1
CASSLEDGLAGESNEQFF
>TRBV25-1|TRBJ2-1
CASSEMMGVGGRAFDEQFF
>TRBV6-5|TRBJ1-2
CASSWDRNGYTF
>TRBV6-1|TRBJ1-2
CASNRDRDNYGYTF
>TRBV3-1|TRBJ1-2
CASSQVWTGGAYGYTF
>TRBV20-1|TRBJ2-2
CSAPQGGAFTGELFF
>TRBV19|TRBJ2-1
CASSILAALAGGPGEQFF
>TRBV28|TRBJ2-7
CASRLAGGPYEQYF
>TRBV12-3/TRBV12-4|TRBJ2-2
CASSLGATSGVGELFF
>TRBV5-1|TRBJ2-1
CASSLSSGRYNEQFF
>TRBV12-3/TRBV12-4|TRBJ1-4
CASRPRQGTNEKLFF
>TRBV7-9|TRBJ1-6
CASSLNLQGLIDSPLHF
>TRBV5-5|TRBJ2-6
CASSLLSGPGANVLTF
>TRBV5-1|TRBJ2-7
CASRKQGQGSSYEQYF
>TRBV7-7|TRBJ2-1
CASSMGTETNEQFF
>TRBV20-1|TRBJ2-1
CSAPSGGSYNEQFF
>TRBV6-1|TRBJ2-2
CASSHRSGRSTGELFF